Reported below is one TCR beta chain. Its antigen is not identified. This specimen comes from a study of T cells in localized non-small cell lung cancer. General study points: Without multi-region sequencing, intratumor heterogeneity could not be excluded. In uninvolved adjacent lung, T cell clonality reached its highest value, exceeding tumor.

Sequencing was performed with immunoSEQ multiplex PCR; in TCRdb, only in-frame clones are kept and a portion is missing. The repertoire holds thousands of clones, with about 40% as singletons. The TCR originated in a male donor at least 60 years old with stage II squamous cell lung carcinoma. The material was lung tumor tissue, obtained before any cancer treatment.

The CDR3 DNA sequence: TGTGCCAGCAGCCCCCATAGGGCTACCTACAATGAGCAGTTCTTC. Translated: CASSPHRATYNEQFF. The chain links TRBV14 to TRBJ2-1; D uncertain. Trimming removed 4 bases at V and 2 bases at J, with 12 bases between. Per germline, CDR1 SGHDN and CDR2 FVKESK. This CDR3 has 15 residues.